This T cell receptor (beta chain) was retrieved from a study of shared clonotypes between healthy human individuals (dated by TCRdb to between 2020 and 2021). Looking at the study overall: A couple of women and a few men aged 18 to 49 years were included in the cohort. For each donor, CD4 naive and CD4 memory were each run on three plates, CD8 naive on two plates, and CD8 memory on one plate. Blood TCR repertoires of a handful of healthy adults were deeply sequenced to estimate repertoire size and the extent of clonotype sharing between individuals. To increase sequencing depth and limit assay-specific biases, different laboratories used diverse techniques to prepare libraries and sequence TCR repertoires. Between about 0.94 and 8.9 billion PBMCs per donor were obtained by leukapheresis.

The germline ends are 11 bases apart after V is trimmed by 2 bases and J by 0 bases. CDR1 and CDR2 were assigned from the germline V gene as MDHEN and SYDVKM. Its CDR3 holds 17 amino acids, cysteine through phenylalanine. The DNA shown is the 51-base CDR3, in frame from base 1. A note on this clone: Its target antigen remains unknown. No quality values exist for individual bases; no much larger clone is one base distant.

Summary of the overall study and its limitations: Because the study included a small number of donors, the genetic and exposure-history diversity represented was limited. Even with the large sequencing depth, rarefaction of the sorted-subset datasets indicated that sequencing was incomplete. Sampling was limited to blood, and TCR repertoires in tissue likely differ from TCR repertoires in blood. Pairwise subsampling led to the expectation that sequencing depth would affect the degree of clonotype sharing among donors. Compared with non-shared clonotypes, the clonotypes found in all four sorted-subset donors had higher generation probabilities. Sharing across a few donors was observed for approximately 5% of naive CD4, about 4% of naive CD8, over 2% of memory CD4, and roughly 0.4% of memory CD8 clonotypes. Estimated clonotype richness was generally larger for naive than for memory subsets.

Using the deep immunoSEQ assay, TCR CDR3 regions were amplified from genomic DNA by multiplex PCR. For each cell subset, the extracted genomic DNA was distributed evenly across all wells of several immunoSEQ 96-well plates, and each plate served as one replicate. Each replicate PCR for sorted subsets received around 0.2 ug genomic DNA, equal to 30,000 or so T cell genomes. Purified libraries were quantified with a Qubit 3.0 fluorometer, sized on a Bioanalyzer 2100, and re-quantified with the KAPA Library Quantification kit. Every immunoSEQ 96-well plate was sequenced on a separate single-read 150-cycle Illumina NextSeq 550 flow cell. The paper's data handling went like this. Because the immunoSEQ output included only junctional sequences and no quality scores, the filtering could not be the same as the filtering used for full-length reads. Sequences were annotated with PyIR, a Python wrapper for IgBLAST v1.9, and V/J genes and CDR3 were assigned using IMGT germline references. Reads with weak V/J assignments (E-value above 1e-6), missing CDR3, stop codons, out-of-frame junctions, or ambiguous translated residues were removed. V3J clonotypes were defined as sequences sharing an identical inferred V gene, J gene, and CDR3 amino acid sequence. To compute the percentage overlap between repertoires, the number of shared unique clonotypes was divided by the size of the smaller repertoire. Richness of each repertoire was evaluated using RTK rarefaction, the Chao1 estimator, and Recon v2.1 estimates of unobserved clonotypes. Generation probabilities for all TCRbeta clonotypes obtained by the gDNA method from a few donors were computed using OLGA. TCRdb's version of the immuneACCESS table is confined to in-frame rearrangements and falls short of the full clone set. An unresolved V gene accounts for under half of the shortfall where checked; the remainder is of unknown origin. V and J calls and clone size come straight from that table; D and trimming were deduced from the DNA. The sample records more than 2 million clones, roughly 95% of which are singletons. 0.13% of the sample belongs to the ten largest clones.

Donors were healthy HIV-negative adults with no recently reported acute infections or vaccinations. All donors were Caucasian adults living in Nashville, Tennessee, USA. CD4+ T cells were enriched through magnetic negative selection, after which naive cells were positively selected on CD45RA and the remaining negative fraction served as the memory subset. After blood collection by leukapheresis, PBMCs were isolated using Ficoll-Histopaque density gradient centrifugation and then cryopreserved in the vapor phase of liquid nitrogen. Analytical flow cytometry was used to check the purity and quantity of each magnetically sorted T cell population. Genomic DNA was isolated from each sorted fraction and quantified by UV absorbance on a Nanodrop 2000c.

The rearranged segments are TRBV28 and TRBJ1-6; tentative D gene TRBD1, with 5 bases matching. This TCR was sampled from a man younger than 35 in good health. The sample taken for sequencing was naive CD4+ T cells sorted from blood. In light of the paper, this sample's cell subset or site label describes: CD45RA+ positively selected. The CDR3: CASSLPKQASYNSPLHF. The bases are TGTGCCAGCAGTTTACCCAAACAGGCCTCCTATAATTCACCCCTCCACTTT.